What follows describes a single T cell receptor beta chain. Its antigen is not identified. These data are taken from a study of blood T cells in healthy people across ages. A second PCR of about 7 to 12 cycles used a sample-barcoded 5' primer and a J-beta primer mix. TCRdb processed the 5' RACE reads anew with MiXCR; each CDR3 protein has one entry. The sample shows 1.5 million to 2 million distinct CDR3 sequences, 39% of them seen only once. Study results and caveats: Per million T cells, TCR beta diversity dropped about linearly as age rose. Estimated diversity, derived from one million T cells, was regarded as an underestimate.

Trimming left V 0 bases short and J 0 bases short, with 13 bases between. Germline CDR1 is SGDLS and CDR2 is YYNGEE. The CDR3 is made up of 17 amino acids. The individuals who served as donors were healthy Caucasians living in Russia, aged about 6 to 100. Samples each yielded at least 5 micrograms of total RNA. Sequencing used blood. The TCR sequence derives from a human donor in good health. The gene calls are TRBV9 and TRBJ2-1; a possible D gene is TRBD2 (7 bases). In DNA, the CDR3 is TGTGCCAGCAGCGTAGGCGGGGGCAGGAGCTCCTACAATGAGCAGTTCTTC. It specifies CASSVGGGRSSYNEQFF.